Below are 5 T cell receptor beta chains sequenced from a single sample in a study of OX40 agonist ivuxolimab in advanced cancers. Assay: immunoSEQ multiplex PCR; the TCRdb copy retains only in-frame clones and omits some. The sample lists about 87,000 clones, just under 90% occurring once. Sequences were derived from CD4+ or CD8+ T cells sorted from blood, sampled in a trial of the OX40 agonist ivuxolimab. The receptors derive from an adult with an advanced solid tumor such as melanoma, head and neck, liver or kidney cancer.

This chain links TRBV9 with TRBJ2-5; 7 positions match TRBD1. V dropped 2 bases and J dropped 0; count of bases not matched to a gene: 7. The CDR3 length is 16 residues. CDR1 is SGDLS and CDR2 is YYNGEE in the germline V gene. Here the CDR3 DNA reads TGTGCCAGCAGCGTGGGGTCCGGGACAGACCAAGAGACCCAGTACTTC. The encoded protein is CASSVGSGTDQETQYF.

This clone turned up a few times. The chain joins TRBV9 to TRBJ2-4; a possible D gene is TRBD1 (6 bases). Germline lookup yields CDR1 SGDLS and CDR2 YYNGEE. The CDR3 covers 16 residues. V lost 3 bases and J 1 base, leaving 14 bases between the germline ends. The CDR3 is CASSANHRDAKNIQYF. The CDR3 nucleotides read TGTGCCAGCAGCGCAAACCACAGGGACGCCAAAAACATTCAGTACTTC.

The genes are TRBV11-2 and TRBJ2-6, with D possibly matching TRBD1 (5 bases). The V end lost 5 bases, the J end lost 0 bases, and 17 bases lay between the germline ends. CDR3 length equals 18 residues. The germline V gene encodes CDR1 SGHAT and CDR2 FQNNGV. The CDR3 region has the DNA TGTGCCAGCAGCCTGACCGGCAGGGTATACTCTGGGGCCAACGTCCTGACTTTC. Translation gives CASSLTGRVYSGANVLTF.

The CDR3 reads CASSFSGTEAFF. The CDR3 region has the DNA TGTGCCAGCAGTTTTTCCGGGACAGAAGCTTTCTTT. The chain has TRBV6-5 and TRBJ1-1, with D perhaps TRBD1 (6 bases). Trimming removed 4 bases at V and 8 bases at J, with 11 bases between. This CDR3 has 12 residues. CDR1 MNHEY and CDR2 SVGAGI come from the germline V gene.

V is TRBV5-8 and J is TRBJ2-3; 10 bases are a match to TRBD1. The CDR3 is made up of 15 amino acids. The J segment lost 5 bases and the V segment lost 4 bases, leaving 7 bases of the junction unmatched. Germline values: CDR1 SGHTS, CDR2 YDEGEE. As DNA, the CDR3 is TGTGCCAGCAGCGTGGGACAGGGGAGGGGAGATACGCAGTATTTT. Protein product: CASSVGQGRGDTQYF.